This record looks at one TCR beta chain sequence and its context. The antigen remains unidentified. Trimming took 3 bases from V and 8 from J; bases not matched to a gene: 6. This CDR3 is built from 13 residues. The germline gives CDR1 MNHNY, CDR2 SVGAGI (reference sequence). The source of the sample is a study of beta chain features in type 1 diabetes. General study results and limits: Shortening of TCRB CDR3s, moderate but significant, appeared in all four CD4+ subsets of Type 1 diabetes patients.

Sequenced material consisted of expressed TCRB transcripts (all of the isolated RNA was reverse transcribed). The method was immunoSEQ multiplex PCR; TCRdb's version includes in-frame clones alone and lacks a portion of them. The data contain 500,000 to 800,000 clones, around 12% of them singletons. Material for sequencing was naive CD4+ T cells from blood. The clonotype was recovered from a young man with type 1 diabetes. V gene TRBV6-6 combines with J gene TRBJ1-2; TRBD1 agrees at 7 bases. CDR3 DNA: TGTGCCAGCAGTTATCAAGACAGGGAGGGCTACACCTTC. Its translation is CASSYQDREGYTF.